Below, one TCR beta chain is given with its context. This sample is drawn from a study of identical twins. cDNA carried unique molecular identifiers, and a universal primer site was added by template switching. TCRdb used MiXCR to reprocess the 5' RACE reads, holding one entry per CDR3 protein. The table has more than 1.5 million distinct CDR3 sequences, about 32% seen once. This TCR was sampled from a newborn girl in good health. What was sequenced was cord blood.

CDR3 residues: CATQLRSGTQETQYF. CDR3 nucleotide sequence: TGTGCCACCCAGCTTAGATCAGGGACACAAGAGACCCAGTACTTC. J is TRBJ2-5 and V is TRBV7-2; possible D gene TRBD1, 6 bases. The V gene's germline CDR1 is SGHTA and CDR2 FQGNSA. Trimming pared 10 bases from V and 2 bases from J, leaving 20 bases between. This CDR3 is 15 amino acids long.